A selection of T cell receptor beta chains follows, all from one sample in a study of cytomegalovirus exposure and HLA in healthy donors. The data were produced by immunoSEQ multiplex PCR, yet TCRdb's version contains in-frame clones alone and is incomplete. The sample gives roughly 330,000 clones, 87% of which show up once; over 1% is in the top ten. Sequenced input: PBMCs. All receptors come from a woman aged 25 to 39 in good health and CMV-seropositive. The CDR3 runs from the conserved cysteine through the conserved F or W. The order of the fields is CDR3 protein, V gene.

CDR3: CASSSASGPGELFF
V: TRBV6-5

CDR3: CASSFGTTNTGELFF
V: TRBV27

CDR3: CASRLDSHVSGNTIYF
V: TRBV28

CDR3: CASSAHLGTASNYGYTF
V: TRBV9

CDR3: CSAAGGTEAFF
V: TRBV29-1

CDR3: CASSPQAGTSYEQYF
V: TRBV4-1

CDR3: CASGDDPARSYNEQFF
V: TRBV12-5

CDR3: CASSLTETYEQYF
V: TRBV7-9

CDR3: CAWTLGGGLHEQYF
V: TRBV30

CDR3: CASSGLGQGKTEAFF
V: TRBV25-1

CDR3: CASSLTFRSRDSPLHF
V: TRBV7-2

CDR3: CASSQERTSGSHEQYF
V: TRBV4-1

CDR3: CASSLGAGVEPQHF
V: TRBV4-2

CDR3: CASSYSQSGELFF
V: TRBV6-5

CDR3: CASSVYGGSSYNEQFF
V: TRBV9

CDR3: CASSMDRSGGNSPLHF
V: TRBV7-8

CDR3: CASSPDREGINEQFF
V: TRBV4-2

CDR3: CASSQVLGATGELFF
V: TRBV4-3

CDR3: CASSSDWNTGELFF
V: TRBV7-9

CDR3: CASTESGLAVTGELFF
V: TRBV27

CDR3: CASSPQLQVNTEAFF
V: TRBV18

CDR3: CASTAQRGYTF
V: TRBV28

CDR3: CATLWGETQYF
V: TRBV15

CDR3: CATGGAHDQPQHF
V: TRBV28

CDR3: CASSPPTSGSHEQFF
V: TRBV5-4

CDR3: CASSLARRQAISGNTIYF
V: TRBV7-6

CDR3: CASSIGRGPKLPQHF
V: TRBV19

CDR3: CAWSKGNEQYF
V: TRBV30

CDR3: CASSSLTDEQFF
V: TRBV6-5

CDR3: CASLDSSYEQYF
V: TRBV28

CDR3: CASSPVGGNQPQHF
V: TRBV18

CDR3: CAWSNPSGGSYEQYF
V: TRBV30

CDR3: CAWGLGSSSGNTIYF
V: TRBV30

CDR3: CASSITRTDTQYF
V: TRBV25-1

CDR3: CSVWDFEAFF
V: TRBV29-1

CDR3: CAWNDRENEKLFF
V: TRBV30

CDR3: CASSDLGAQHF
V: TRBV25-1

CDR3: CASSLGLNTEAFF
V: TRBV27

CDR3: CASRKGVQANQPQHF
V: TRBV2

CDR3: CASSPYKGDYEQYF
V: TRBV28

CDR3: CAINSVRSNEKLFF
V: TRBV7-9

CDR3: CSVGEGAQETQYF
V: TRBV29-1

CDR3: CASSAAGARNQPQHF
V: TRBV28

CDR3: CASSFIAGGYEQYF
V: TRBV7-2

CDR3: CASSPPGTGGTEAFF
V: TRBV18

CDR3: CASSLGVSGRFADTQYF
V: TRBV5-1

CDR3: CASATSGKLNEQFF
V: TRBV10-2

CDR3: CASIQTGTSGRGGNEQFF
V: TRBV9